Each of the 7 T cell receptor beta chains below was sequenced from the same sample in a study of cytomegalovirus exposure and HLA in healthy donors. The PCR contained 60 Vbeta and 13 Jbeta primers. Some clones are missing from TCRdb's copy, which holds only in-frame ones; the method was immunoSEQ multiplex PCR. The sample records some 190,000 clones, more than 65% being singletons. Sequencing was done on a sample of PBMCs. Every receptor here comes from a woman in her twenties or thirties in good health and CMV-seropositive.

This chain joins TRBV5-4 and TRBJ2-1; D not certain. Looked up from germline, CDR1 is SGHNT and CDR2 is YYREEE (reference sequence). The CDR3 length is 12 residues. Trimming took off 4 bases at V and 7 bases at J, with 9 bases between the two ends. CDR3 bases: TGTGCCAGCAGCATGGATCCTAATGAGCAGTTCTTC. Residues: CASSMDPNEQFF.

The genes are TRBV28 and TRBJ1-5; 7 nucleotides align to TRBD1. With 4 bases clipped from V and 9 bases from J, the junction kept 12 bases outside the gene matches. This CDR3 comprises 15 residues. CDR1 and CDR2 from the germline V gene are MDHEN and SYDVKM. The chain's CDR3 is CASSSTGDPQGPQHF. The CDR3 nucleotides are TGTGCCAGCAGTTCCACAGGGGACCCACAAGGGCCCCAGCATTTT.

The V gene is TRBV5-1, the J gene TRBJ1-1; 10 bases fit TRBD1. The CDR3 runs to 14 residues. J lost 3 bases, V lost 3 bases, and 2 bases had no gene match. The V gene's germline CDR1 is SGHRS and CDR2 YFSETQ. CDR3 sequence reads: CASSSTGGYTEAFF. The CDR3, as DNA: TGCGCCAGCAGCTCGACAGGGGGCTACACTGAAGCTTTCTTT.

The sample holds a few counts of this clone. V gene TRBV27 combines with J gene TRBJ1-1; D is unresolved. The CDR3 totals 13 residues. Between the trimmed V and J ends, which lost 2 bases and 3 bases, there was a span of 7 bases. Germline V gene sequence: CDR1 MNHEY, CDR2 SMNVEV (reference sequence). The CDR3 sequence is CASSLRGYTEAFF. CDR3 DNA: TGTGCCAGCAGTTTACGGGGATACACTGAAGCTTTCTTT.

This clone appeared a few times. The chain has TRBV2 and TRBJ1-2; D gene uncertain. The ends were cut back, 0 bases at V and 4 bases at J, with 15 bases in the middle. Germline V CDR1 and CDR2: SNHLY, FYNNEI. CDR3 length equals 16 residues. CDR3 DNA: TGTGCCAGCAGTGAAGCGCTTCCGGTCGTCGGCTATGGCTACACCTTC. Translation: CASSEALPVVGYGYTF.

This clone has just one count. The chain couples TRBV5-4 to TRBJ2-3, with D possibly being TRBD1 (5 bases). The V end lost 5 bases, the J end lost 0 bases, and 10 bases lay between the germline ends. The CDR3 is made up of 14 amino acids. Per the germline V gene, CDR1 is SGHNT and CDR2 is YYREEE (reference sequence). The CDR3 sequence is CASRGGASTDTQYF. The CDR3, as DNA: TGTGCCAGCAGAGGTGGGGCGAGCACAGATACGCAGTATTTT.

This clone has a single count. The CDR3 here is CASSFGSSYNEQFF. DNA of the CDR3: TGTGCCAGTAGTTTTGGGAGCTCCTACAATGAGCAGTTCTTC. The chain uses TRBV19 and TRBJ2-1, with D tentatively TRBD2 (5 bases). The length of the CDR3 is 14 residues. The germline gives CDR1 LNHDA, CDR2 SQIVND (reference sequence). V gave up 5 bases and J gave up 0 bases, with 8 bases separating them.